This TCR beta chain was recorded in a study of T cell responses to AZD1222 COVID-19 vaccine. Profiling relied on immunoSEQ multiplex PCR, and the TCRdb table lists in-frame clones only, not all of them. The table includes roughly 120,000 clones, more than 70% detected once. V was clipped by 7 bases and J by 8 bases; unmatched bases: 15. The CDR3 runs 15 residues. Per germline, CDR1 SNHLY and CDR2 FYNNEI. The sample in question was peripheral blood, obtained on day 0 of AZD1222 vaccination. The chain carries TRBV2 and TRBJ1-1, with 8 positions matching TRBD1. The clonotype originates from an adult in good health. CDR3 nucleotides: TGTGCCAGCATGTTTTTTTCAGGGGGCGGAGAGGAAGCTTTCTTT. Encoded protein: CASMFFSGGGEEAFF.